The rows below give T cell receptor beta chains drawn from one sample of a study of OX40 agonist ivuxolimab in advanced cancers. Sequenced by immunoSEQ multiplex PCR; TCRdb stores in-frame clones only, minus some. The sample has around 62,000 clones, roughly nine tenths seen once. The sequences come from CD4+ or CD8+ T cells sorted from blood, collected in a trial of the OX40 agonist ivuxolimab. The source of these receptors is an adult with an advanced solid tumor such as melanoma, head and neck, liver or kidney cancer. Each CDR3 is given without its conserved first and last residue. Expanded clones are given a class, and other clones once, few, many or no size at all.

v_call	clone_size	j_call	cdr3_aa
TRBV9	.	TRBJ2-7	ASSVRDGTSGSHEQY
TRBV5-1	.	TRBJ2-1	ASAKGGIIRNEQF
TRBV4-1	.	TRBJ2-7	ASSSHTKSSYEQY
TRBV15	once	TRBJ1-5	ATSSSRGGQPQH
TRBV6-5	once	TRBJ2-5	ASSWRESQETQY
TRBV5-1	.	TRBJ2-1	ASSLWGYNEQF
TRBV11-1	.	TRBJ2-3	ASSLSAGGPKPDTQY
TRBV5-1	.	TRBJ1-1	ASGIGVGEAF
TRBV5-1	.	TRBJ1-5	ASSPGTDNQPQH
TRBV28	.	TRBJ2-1	ASSLWGKAAYNEQF
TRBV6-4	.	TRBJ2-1	ASSDSSPGGRSYNEQF
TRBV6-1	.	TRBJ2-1	ASSEARSRTGEQF
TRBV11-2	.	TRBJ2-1	ASSLMGLSHNEQF
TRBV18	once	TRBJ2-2	ASSPLVPGRGKTGELF
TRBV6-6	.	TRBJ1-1	ASSYSMVQRAF
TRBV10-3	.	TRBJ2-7	ASQTSGPYEQY
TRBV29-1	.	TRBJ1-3	SASQGNSGNTIY
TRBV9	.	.	ASSEGLAGRSYEQY
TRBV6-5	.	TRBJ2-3	ASSYLPSGTTDTQY
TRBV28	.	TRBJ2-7	ASSPFRAAGKNEQY
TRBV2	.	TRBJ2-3	ASSRDGAGSQADTQY
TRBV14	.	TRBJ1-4	ASSTKRSTNEKLF
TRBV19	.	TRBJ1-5	ATKVWDSNQPQH
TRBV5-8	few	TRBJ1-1	ASSFFRNDRNTEAF
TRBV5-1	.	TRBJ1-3	ASSLEGQGEGNTIY
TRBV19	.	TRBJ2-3	ASSVLLGSTDTQY
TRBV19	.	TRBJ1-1	ASSRDAGNTEAF
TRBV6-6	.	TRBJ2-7	ASSAYSESSYEQY
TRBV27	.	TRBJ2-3	ASSQIGNTQY
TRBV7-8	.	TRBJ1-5	ASSRSGVGQSNQPQH
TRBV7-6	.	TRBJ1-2	ASSLAPGQGVDGYT
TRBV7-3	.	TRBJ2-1	ASSPTSGSGNEQF
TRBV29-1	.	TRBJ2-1	SVEDRPLDEQF
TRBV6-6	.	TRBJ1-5	ASRDPGGDQPQH
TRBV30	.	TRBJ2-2	AWSRRGDGELF
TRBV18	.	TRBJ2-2	ASSPPTGSNGAGELF
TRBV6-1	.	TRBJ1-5	ASSDKISNQPQH